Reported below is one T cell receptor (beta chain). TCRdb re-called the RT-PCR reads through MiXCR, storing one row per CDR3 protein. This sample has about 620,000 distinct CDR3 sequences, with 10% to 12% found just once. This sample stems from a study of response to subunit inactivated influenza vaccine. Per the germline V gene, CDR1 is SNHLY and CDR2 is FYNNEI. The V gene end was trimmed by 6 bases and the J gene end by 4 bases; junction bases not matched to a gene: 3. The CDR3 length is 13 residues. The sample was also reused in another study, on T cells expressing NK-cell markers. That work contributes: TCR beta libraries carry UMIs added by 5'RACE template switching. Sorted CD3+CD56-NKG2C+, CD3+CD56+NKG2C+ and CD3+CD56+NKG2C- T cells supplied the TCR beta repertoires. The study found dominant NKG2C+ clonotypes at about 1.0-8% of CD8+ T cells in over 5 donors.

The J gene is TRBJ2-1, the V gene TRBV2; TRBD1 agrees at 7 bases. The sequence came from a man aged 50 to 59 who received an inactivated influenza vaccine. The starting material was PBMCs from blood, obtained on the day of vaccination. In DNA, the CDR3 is TGTGCCAGCAGGGGACAGCCGTACAATGAGCAGTTCTTC. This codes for CASRGQPYNEQFF.